The clone carrying this TCR beta chain was observed a few times. These data are taken from a study of Graves' ophthalmopathy and Graves' hyperthyroidism. Clinicians made diagnoses from clinical symptoms, serum thyroxine, TRAb, thyroid ultrasound and orbital computed tomography. PBMCs came from less than 12 ml of fresh peripheral blood. V lost 0 bases, J lost 2 bases, and 11 bases lay in between. The CDR3 sequence is 14 residues long. Germline values: CDR1 DFQATT, CDR2 SNEGSKA (reference sequence). The study amplified TCR beta CDR3 regions using RNA transcripts. RT-PCR in the first round used HTBI primers; a second-round multiplex PCR followed. TCRdb reanalysed the multiplex PCR reads using MiXCR and keeps one entry per CDR3 protein. The table has 200,000 to 250,000 distinct CDR3 sequences, around 50% seen once; the top ten hold more than 45%.

The sequence derives from an adult man with Graves' ophthalmopathy. The sequenced material came from peripheral blood. The chain uses TRBV20-1 and TRBJ2-7; D perhaps matches TRBD1 (6 bases). The CDR3 nucleotides are TGCAGTGCTAGAGATCCGGACAGCACCTACGAGCAGTACTTC. Translation: CSARDPDSTYEQYF.